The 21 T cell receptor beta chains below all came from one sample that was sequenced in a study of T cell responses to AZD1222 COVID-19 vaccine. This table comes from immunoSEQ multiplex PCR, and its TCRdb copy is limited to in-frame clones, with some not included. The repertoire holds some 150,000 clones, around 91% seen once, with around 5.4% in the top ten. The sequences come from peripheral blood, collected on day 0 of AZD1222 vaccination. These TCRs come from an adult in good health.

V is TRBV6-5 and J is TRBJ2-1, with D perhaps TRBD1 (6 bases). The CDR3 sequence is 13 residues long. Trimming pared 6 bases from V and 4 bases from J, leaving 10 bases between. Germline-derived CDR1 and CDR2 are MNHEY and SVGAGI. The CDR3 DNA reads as TGTGCCAGCAGCTCGGACAGTTACAATGAGCAGTTCTTC. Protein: CASSSDSYNEQFF.

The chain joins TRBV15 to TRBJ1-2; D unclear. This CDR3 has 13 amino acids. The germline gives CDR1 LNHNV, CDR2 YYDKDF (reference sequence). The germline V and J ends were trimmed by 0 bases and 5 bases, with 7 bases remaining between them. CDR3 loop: CATSREGAYGYTF. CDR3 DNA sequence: TGTGCCACCAGCAGAGAAGGAGCTTATGGCTACACCTTC.

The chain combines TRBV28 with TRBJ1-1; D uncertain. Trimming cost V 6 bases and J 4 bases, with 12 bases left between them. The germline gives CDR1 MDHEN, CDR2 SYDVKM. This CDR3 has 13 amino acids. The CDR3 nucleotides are TGTGCCAGCAGAGGGAGGCTCGGCACTGAAGCTTTCTTT. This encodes CASRGRLGTEAFF.

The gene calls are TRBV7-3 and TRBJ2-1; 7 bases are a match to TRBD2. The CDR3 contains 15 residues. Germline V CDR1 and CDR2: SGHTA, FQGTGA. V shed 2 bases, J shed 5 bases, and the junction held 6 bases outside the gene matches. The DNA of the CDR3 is TGTGCCAGCAGCTTACGTCTAGCGGAAAACAATGAGCAGTTCTTC. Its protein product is CASSLRLAENNEQFF.

CDR3 DNA: TGTGCCAGCAGCCCGACTCGGGCAGGGGGCGCAACCGGGGAGCTGTTTTTT. It encodes CASSPTRAGGATGELFF. V and J are TRBV7-9 and TRBJ2-2; 8 bases line up with TRBD1. Germline V gene lookup returns CDR1 SEHNR and CDR2 FQNEAQ (reference sequence). The CDR3 is made up of 17 amino acids. V was clipped by 5 bases and J by 5 bases; unmatched bases: 13.

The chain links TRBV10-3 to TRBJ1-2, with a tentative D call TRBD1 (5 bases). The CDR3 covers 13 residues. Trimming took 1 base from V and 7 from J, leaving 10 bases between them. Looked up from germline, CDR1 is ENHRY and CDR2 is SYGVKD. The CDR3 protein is CAISEWRDGGYTF. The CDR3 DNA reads TGTGCCATCAGTGAGTGGAGGGACGGTGGCTACACCTTC.

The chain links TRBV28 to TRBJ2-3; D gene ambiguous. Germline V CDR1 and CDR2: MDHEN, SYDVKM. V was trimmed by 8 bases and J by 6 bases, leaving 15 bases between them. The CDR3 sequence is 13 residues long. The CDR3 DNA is TGTGCCAGCTTCGGCCTCCTCACGGATACGCAGTATTTT. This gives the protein CASFGLLTDTQYF.

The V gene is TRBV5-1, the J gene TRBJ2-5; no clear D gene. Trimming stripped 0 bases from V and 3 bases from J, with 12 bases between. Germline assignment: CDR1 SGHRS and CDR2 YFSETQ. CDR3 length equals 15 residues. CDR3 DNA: TGCGCCAGCAGCTTGGAGCCCACTGGGAAAGAGACCCAGTACTTC. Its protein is CASSLEPTGKETQYF. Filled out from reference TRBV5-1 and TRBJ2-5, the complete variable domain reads KAGVTQTPRYLIKTRGQQVTLSCSPISGHRSVSWYQQTPGQGLQFLFEYFSETQRNKGNFPGRFSGRQFSNSRSEMNVSTLELGDSALYLCASSLEPTGKETQYFGPGTRLLVL.

The CDR3 coding sequence is TGTGCCAGCAGCATCGGACAGATCCGGGGGGGGACCCAGTACTTC. Translating gives CASSIGQIRGGTQYF. V and J are TRBV11-2 and TRBJ2-5; 8 nucleotides match TRBD2. Losses at the gene ends were 5 bases for V and 7 bases for J; bases not matched to a gene: 12. Germline CDR1 is SGHAT and CDR2 is FQNNGV. The CDR3 has 15 amino acids.

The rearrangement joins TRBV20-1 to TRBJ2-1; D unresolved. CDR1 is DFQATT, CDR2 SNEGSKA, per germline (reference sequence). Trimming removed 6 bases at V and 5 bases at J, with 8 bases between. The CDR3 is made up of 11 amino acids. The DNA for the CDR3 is TGCAGTGCAGGCGGCAACAATGAGCAGTTCTTC. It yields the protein CSAGGNNEQFF.

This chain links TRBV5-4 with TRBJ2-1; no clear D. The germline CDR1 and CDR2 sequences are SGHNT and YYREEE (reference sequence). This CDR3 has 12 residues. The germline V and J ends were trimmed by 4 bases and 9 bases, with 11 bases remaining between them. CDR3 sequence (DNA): TGTGCCAGCAGCAATGCCCAACGTGAGCAGTTCTTC. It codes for CASSNAQREQFF.

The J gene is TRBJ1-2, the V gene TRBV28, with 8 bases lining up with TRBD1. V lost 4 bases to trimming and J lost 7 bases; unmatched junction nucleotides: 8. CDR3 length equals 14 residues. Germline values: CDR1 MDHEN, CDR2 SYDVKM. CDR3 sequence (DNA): TGTGCCAGCAGTTCCTACTCAGGGGGCGGTGGCTACACCTTC. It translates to CASSSYSGGGGYTF.

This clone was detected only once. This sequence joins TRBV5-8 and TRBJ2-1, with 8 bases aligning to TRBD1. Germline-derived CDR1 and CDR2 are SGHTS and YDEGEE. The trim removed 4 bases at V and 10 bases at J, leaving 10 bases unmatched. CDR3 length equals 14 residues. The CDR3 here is CASSLRTGFGEQFF. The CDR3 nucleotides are TGTGCCAGCAGCCTCAGGACAGGGTTTGGGGAGCAGTTCTTC.

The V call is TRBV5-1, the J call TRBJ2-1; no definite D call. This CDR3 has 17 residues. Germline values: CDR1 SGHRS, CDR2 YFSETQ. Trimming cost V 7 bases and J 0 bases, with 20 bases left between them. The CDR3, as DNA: TGCGCCAGCTACTCCGGCCCATTCCTAAGCTCCTACAATGAGCAGTTCTTC. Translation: CASYSGPFLSSYNEQFF.

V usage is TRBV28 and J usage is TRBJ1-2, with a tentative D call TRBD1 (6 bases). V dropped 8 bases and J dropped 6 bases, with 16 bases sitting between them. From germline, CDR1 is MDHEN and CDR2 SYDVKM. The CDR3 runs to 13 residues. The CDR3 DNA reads TGTGCCAGCCGAGGACAGCTATACAATGGCTACACCTTC. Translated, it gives CASRGQLYNGYTF.

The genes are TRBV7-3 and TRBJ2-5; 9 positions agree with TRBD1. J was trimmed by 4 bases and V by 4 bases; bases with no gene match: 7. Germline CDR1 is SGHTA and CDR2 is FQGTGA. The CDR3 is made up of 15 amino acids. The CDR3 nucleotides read TGTGCCAGCAGCTCGAGGACAGGGGTTGGAGAGACCCAGTACTTC. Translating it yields CASSSRTGVGETQYF.

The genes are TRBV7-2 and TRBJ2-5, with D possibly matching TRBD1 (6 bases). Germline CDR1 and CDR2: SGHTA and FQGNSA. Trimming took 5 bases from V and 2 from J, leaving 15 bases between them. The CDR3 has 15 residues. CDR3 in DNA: TGTGCCAGCAGCCGGACCGGGACAACGCAAGAGACCCAGTACTTC. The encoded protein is CASSRTGTTQETQYF.

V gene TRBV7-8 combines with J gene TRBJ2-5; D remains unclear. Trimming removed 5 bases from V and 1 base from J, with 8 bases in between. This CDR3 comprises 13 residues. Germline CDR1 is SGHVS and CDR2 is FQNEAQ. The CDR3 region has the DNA TGTGCCAGCAGCCCAATTGTCCAAGAGACCCAGTACTTC. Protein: CASSPIVQETQYF.

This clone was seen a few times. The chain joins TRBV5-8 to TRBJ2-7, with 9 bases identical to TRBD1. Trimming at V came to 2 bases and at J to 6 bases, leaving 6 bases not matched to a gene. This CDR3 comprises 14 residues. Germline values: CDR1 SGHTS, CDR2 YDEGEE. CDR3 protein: CASSLGDRVGEQYF. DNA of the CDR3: TGTGCCAGCAGCTTAGGGGACAGGGTAGGCGAGCAGTACTTC.

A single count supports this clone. For the CDR3, the DNA is TGCGCCAGCAGTCAAGGGGGTAAGGATCCCTACGAGCAGTACTTC. Its protein is CASSQGGKDPYEQYF. The gene calls are TRBV23-1 and TRBJ2-7; either TRBD1 or TRBD2 may supply D (5 bases each). TRBV23-1 is reported as an ORF; its role is uncertain. The V gene lost 2 bases and the J gene lost 2 bases, with 13 bases spanning the gap. This CDR3 has 15 amino acids.

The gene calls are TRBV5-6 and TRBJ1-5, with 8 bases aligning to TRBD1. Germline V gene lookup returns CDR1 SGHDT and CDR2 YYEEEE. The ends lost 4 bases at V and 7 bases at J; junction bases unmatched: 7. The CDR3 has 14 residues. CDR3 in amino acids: CASSAGQVSQPQHF. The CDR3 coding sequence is TGTGCCAGCAGCGCGGGACAGGTCTCCCAGCCCCAGCATTTT.